The 12 T cell receptor beta chains given below trace back to one sample, sequenced in a study of blood T cell repertoires in COVID-19. Using immunoSEQ multiplex PCR, the repertoire was profiled, and TCRdb retains in-frame clones only, with some absent. The sample lists around 270,000 clones, about 88% occurring once. Sequences were obtained from peripheral blood. Source of these receptors: a man between 60 and 75 years old who had recovered from COVID-19.

This chain links TRBV5-4 with TRBJ2-5; a possible D gene is TRBD2 (5 bases). Germline V lookup: CDR1 SGHNT, CDR2 YYREEE (reference sequence). Trimming cost V 4 bases and J 3 bases, with 10 bases left between them. The CDR3 runs to 13 residues. CDR3 sequence: CASSPAGEETQYF. The DNA of the CDR3 is TGTGCCAGCAGCCCGGCCGGGGAAGAGACCCAGTACTTC.

The genes are TRBV27 and TRBJ1-2, with D maybe TRBD1 (5 bases). Germline V gene data show CDR1 as MNHEY and CDR2 as SMNVEV (reference sequence). The CDR3 runs 15 residues. The V end lost 2 bases, the J end lost 2 bases, and 12 bases lay between the germline ends. The CDR3 DNA reads TGTGCCAGCAGTTTAGATCCAGGGCAAAACTATGGCTACACCTTC. Amino acid sequence: CASSLDPGQNYGYTF.

The rearrangement links TRBV7-9 to TRBJ1-2; TRBD1 matches 7 bases. CDR3 size: 14 residues. Germline loops: CDR1 SEHNR, CDR2 FQNEAQ (reference sequence). V lost 4 bases, J lost 4 bases, and 6 bases stayed unmatched. The CDR3 bases are TGTGCCAGCAGCTCGGACAGGATGGGCTATGGCTACACCTTC. It specifies CASSSDRMGYGYTF.

The chain joins TRBV3-1 (or the pseudogene TRBV3-2) to TRBJ2-1, with 10 positions matching TRBD2. The V gene's germline CDR1 is LGHDT and CDR2 YNNKEL (reference sequence). The length of the CDR3 is 16 residues. Trimming cost V 1 base and J 9 bases; bases outside gene matches: 9. The CDR3 DNA reads TGTGCCAGCAGCCAAGGGAGTAGCGGGGGGTACCGTGAGCAGTTCTTC. Amino acids: CASSQGSSGGYREQFF.

This chain joins TRBV6-6 and TRBJ1-1; D is unclear. CDR3 length: 16 amino acids. Germline V gives CDR1 MNHNY, CDR2 SVGAGI (reference sequence). The V and J ends lost 6 bases and 5 bases respectively, with 22 bases between them. This chain's CDR3 is CASRAGRNPVGTEAFF. The CDR3 coding sequence is TGTGCCAGCAGAGCCGGGAGAAACCCTGTTGGGACTGAAGCTTTCTTT.

The chain uses TRBV10-3 and TRBJ1-2; 10 nucleotides agree with TRBD1. CDR3 size: 12 residues. Germline V gene data show CDR1 as ENHRY and CDR2 as SYGVKD. V dropped 8 bases and J dropped 5; count of bases not matched to a gene: 2. CDR3 coding DNA: TGTGCCATCTGGGACAGGGGTTATGGCTACACCTTC. This codes for CAIWDRGYGYTF.

The rearrangement links TRBV11-3 to TRBJ2-1; 14 bases map to TRBD2. With V trimmed by 5 bases and J by 12 bases, 9 bases remained unmatched. CDR3 length: 15 amino acids. Germline values: CDR1 SGHNT, CDR2 YENEEA. The CDR3: CASSPRTSGGTTQFF. The CDR3 region has the DNA TGTGCCAGCAGCCCGCGGACTAGCGGGGGGACTACGCAGTTCTTC. The whole variable domain, filled in from reference TRBV11-3 and TRBJ2-1, reads EAGVVQSPRYKIIEKKQPVAFWCNPISGHNTLYWYLQNLGQGPELLIRYENEEAVDDSQLPKDRFSAERLKGVDSTLKIQPAELGDSAVYLCASSPRTSGGTTQFFGPGTRLTVL.

V and J are TRBV24-1 and TRBJ1-5; D is perhaps TRBD1 (6 bases). This CDR3 contains 13 residues. The V gene's germline CDR1 is KGHDR and CDR2 SFDVKD. V lost 6 bases and J 5 bases, leaving 10 bases between the germline ends. The CDR3 region has the DNA TGTGCCACCAGTCCGGGACACCATCAGCCCCAGCATTTT. This encodes CATSPGHHQPQHF.

The chain uses TRBV5-1 and TRBJ1-1; D unclear. V lost 1 base to trimming and J lost 0 bases, with 16 bases between them. CDR3 length: 17 amino acids. The germline CDR1 and CDR2 sequences are SGHRS and YFSETQ. CDR3 in amino acids: CASSLNGQQIMNTEAFF. The CDR3 DNA is TGCGCCAGCAGCTTGAATGGGCAGCAGATCATGAACACTGAAGCTTTCTTT.

The chain employs TRBV27 and TRBJ2-3, with D possibly TRBD2 on 5 matching bases. The CDR3 is 18 residues long. CDR1 and CDR2 (germline): MNHEY, SMNVEV (reference sequence). Trimming shortened V by 5 bases and J by 1 base, and 22 bases separated the two germline ends. The CDR3 region is CASSPNPAASSGTDTQYF. DNA for the CDR3: TGTGCCAGCAGTCCGAACCCTGCGGCTAGCTCGGGCACAGATACGCAGTATTTT.

The chain combines TRBV30 with TRBJ2-7; 9 nucleotides agree with TRBD1. CDR1 and CDR2 (germline): GTSNPN, SVGIG (reference sequence). The CDR3 length is 14 residues. V shed 5 bases and J 5 bases; nucleotides not matched to a gene: 10. The CDR3: CAWARTGASNEQYF. The DNA for the CDR3 is TGTGCCTGGGCGCGGACAGGGGCTTCTAACGAGCAGTACTTC.

The J gene is TRBJ1-2, the V gene TRBV3-1 (or the pseudogene TRBV3-2); TRBD1 agrees at 8 bases. The germline V gene has CDR1 LGHDT and CDR2 YNNKEL (reference sequence). The CDR3 totals 12 residues. V shed 3 bases, J shed 6 bases, and the junction held 0 bases outside the gene matches. The chain's CDR3 is CASSQDRDGYTF. CDR3 in DNA: TGTGCCAGCAGCCAGGACAGGGATGGCTACACCTTC.